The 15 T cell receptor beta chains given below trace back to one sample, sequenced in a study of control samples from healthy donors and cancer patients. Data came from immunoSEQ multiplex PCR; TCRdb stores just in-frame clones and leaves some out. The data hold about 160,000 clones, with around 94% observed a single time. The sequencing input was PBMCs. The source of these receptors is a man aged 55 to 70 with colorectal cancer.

This chain's CDR3 is CASSYAERSSYEQYF. CDR3 nucleotide sequence: TGTGCCAGCAGTTACGCCGAGAGGAGCTCCTACGAGCAGTACTTC. The V call is TRBV6-5, the J call TRBJ2-7; D ambiguous. In germline, CDR1 is MNHEY, CDR2 SVGAGI. V was cut by 2 bases and J by 0 bases, with 11 bases left in between. The CDR3 has 15 residues.

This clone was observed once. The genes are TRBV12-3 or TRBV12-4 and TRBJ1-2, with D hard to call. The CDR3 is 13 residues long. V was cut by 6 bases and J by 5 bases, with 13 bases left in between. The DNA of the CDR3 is TGTGCCAGCAGCCCGCGTCGGACGTATGGCTACACCTTC. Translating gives CASSPRRTYGYTF.

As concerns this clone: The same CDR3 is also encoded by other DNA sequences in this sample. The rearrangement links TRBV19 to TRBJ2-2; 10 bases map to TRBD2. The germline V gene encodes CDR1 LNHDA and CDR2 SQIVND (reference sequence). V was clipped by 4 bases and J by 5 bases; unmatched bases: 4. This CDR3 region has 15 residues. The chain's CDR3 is CASSTRLAGTGELFF. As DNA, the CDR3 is TGTGCCAGTAGTACCCGACTAGCGGGTACCGGGGAGCTGTTTTTT.

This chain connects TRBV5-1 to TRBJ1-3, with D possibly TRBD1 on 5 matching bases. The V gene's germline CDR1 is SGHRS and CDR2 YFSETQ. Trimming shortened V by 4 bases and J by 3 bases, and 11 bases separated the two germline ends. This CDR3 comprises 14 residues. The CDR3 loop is CASSPQGSGNTIYF. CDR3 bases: TGCGCCAGCAGCCCGCAGGGCAGTGGAAACACCATATATTTT.

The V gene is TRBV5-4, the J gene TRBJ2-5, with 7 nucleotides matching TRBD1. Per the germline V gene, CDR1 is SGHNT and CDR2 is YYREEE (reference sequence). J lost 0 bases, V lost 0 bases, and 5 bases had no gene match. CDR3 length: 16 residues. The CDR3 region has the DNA TGTGCCAGCAGCTTGGGGGGACAGTCCCACCAAGAGACCCAGTACTTC. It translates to CASSLGGQSHQETQYF.

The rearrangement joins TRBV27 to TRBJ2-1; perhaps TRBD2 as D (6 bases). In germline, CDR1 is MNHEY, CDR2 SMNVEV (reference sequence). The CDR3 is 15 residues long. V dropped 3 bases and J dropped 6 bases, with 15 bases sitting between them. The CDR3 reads CASSLSIAAANEQFF. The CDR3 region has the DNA TGTGCCAGCAGTTTGTCGATAGCGGCCGCCAATGAGCAGTTCTTC.

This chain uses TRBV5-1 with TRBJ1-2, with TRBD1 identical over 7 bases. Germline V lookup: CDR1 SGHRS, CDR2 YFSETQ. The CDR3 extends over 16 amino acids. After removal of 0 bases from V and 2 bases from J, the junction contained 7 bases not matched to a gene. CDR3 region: CASSLARQGENYGYTF. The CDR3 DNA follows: TGCGCCAGCAGCTTGGCGAGGCAGGGGGAAAACTATGGCTACACCTTC.

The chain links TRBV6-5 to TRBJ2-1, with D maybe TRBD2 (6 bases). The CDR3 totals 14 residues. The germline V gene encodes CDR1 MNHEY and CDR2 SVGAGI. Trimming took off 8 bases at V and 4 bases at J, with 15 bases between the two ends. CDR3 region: CASHGGGGYNEQFF. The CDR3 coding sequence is TGTGCCAGCCATGGGGGTGGAGGGTACAATGAGCAGTTCTTC.

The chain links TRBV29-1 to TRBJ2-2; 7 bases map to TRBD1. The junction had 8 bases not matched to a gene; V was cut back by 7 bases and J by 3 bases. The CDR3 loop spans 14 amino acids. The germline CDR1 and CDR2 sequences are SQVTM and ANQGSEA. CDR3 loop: CSALGQSYTGELFF. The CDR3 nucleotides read TGCAGCGCCTTGGGACAGAGTTACACCGGGGAGCTGTTTTTT.

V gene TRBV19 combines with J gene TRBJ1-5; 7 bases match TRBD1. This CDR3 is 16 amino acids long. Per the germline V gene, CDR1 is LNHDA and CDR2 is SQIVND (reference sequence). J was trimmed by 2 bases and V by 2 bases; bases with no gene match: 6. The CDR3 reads CASSISQGLRNQPQHF. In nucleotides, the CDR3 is TGTGCCAGTAGTATATCACAGGGGCTCCGCAATCAGCCCCAGCATTTT.

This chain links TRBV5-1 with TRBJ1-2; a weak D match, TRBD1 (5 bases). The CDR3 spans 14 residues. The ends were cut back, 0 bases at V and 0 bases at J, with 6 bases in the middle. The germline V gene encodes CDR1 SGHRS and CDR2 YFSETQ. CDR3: CASSLDRSNYGYTF. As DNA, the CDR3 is TGCGCCAGCAGCTTGGACAGGTCTAACTATGGCTACACCTTC.

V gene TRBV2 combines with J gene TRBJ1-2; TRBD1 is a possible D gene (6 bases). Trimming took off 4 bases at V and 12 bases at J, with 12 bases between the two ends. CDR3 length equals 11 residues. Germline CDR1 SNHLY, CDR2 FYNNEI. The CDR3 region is CASSGTATNTF. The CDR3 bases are TGTGCCAGCAGTGGGACAGCCACTAACACCTTC.

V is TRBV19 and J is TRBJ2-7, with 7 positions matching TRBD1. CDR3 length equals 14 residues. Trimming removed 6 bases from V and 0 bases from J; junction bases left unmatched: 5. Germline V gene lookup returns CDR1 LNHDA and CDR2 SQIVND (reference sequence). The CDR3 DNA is TGTGCCAGTAGCCGGGACAGAAGCTCCTACGAGCAGTACTTC. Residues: CASSRDRSSYEQYF.

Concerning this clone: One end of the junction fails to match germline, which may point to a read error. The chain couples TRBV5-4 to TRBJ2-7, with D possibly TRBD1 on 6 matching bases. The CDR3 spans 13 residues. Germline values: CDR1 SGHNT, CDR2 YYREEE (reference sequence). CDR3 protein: CASSLGASYEQYF. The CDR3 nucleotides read TGTGCCAGCAGTTTGGGGGCGTCGTACGAGCAGTACTTC.

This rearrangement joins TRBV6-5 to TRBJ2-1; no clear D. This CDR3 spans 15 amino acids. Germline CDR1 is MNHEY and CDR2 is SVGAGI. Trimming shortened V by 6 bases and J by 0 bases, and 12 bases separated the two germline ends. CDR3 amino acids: CASSPPGLSYNEQFF. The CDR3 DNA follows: TGTGCCAGCAGCCCCCCCGGGCTCTCCTACAATGAGCAGTTCTTC.